This TCR beta chain was identified in a study of beta chain features in type 1 diabetes. Remarks on this clone: Its matching antigen is unknown.

The V gene's germline CDR1 is SGDLS and CDR2 YYNGEE. Trimming at V came to 4 bases and at J to 7 bases, leaving 5 bases not matched to a gene. This CDR3 has 13 residues. The investigators reverse transcribed all of the isolated RNA, so they sequenced expressed TCRB transcripts. Reads from naive, central memory and regulatory T cell samples averaged around 3.5 million. TCRdb's copy holds only in-frame clones and misses some; the assay was immunoSEQ multiplex PCR. The repertoire has 200,000 to 300,000 clones, 13% to 15% of them found once; the top ten carry about 0.03%. Regarding the study as a whole: A closer apparent resemblance between naive, central memory and Treg TCRB repertoires was seen in patients than in healthy donors.

Researchers reported sorting CD4+ naive, central memory, regulatory and stem cell-like memory cells via CD45RO/CCR7/CD25/CD127/CD95/CD27. Purities over 98% were achieved in all sorted populations. This TCR was recovered from a woman aged 35 to 49 in good health. Material for sequencing was naive CD4+ T cells from blood. V and J are TRBV9 and TRBJ2-1; TRBD1 aligns across 7 bases. DNA of the CDR3: TGTGCCAGCAGCCCTCCAGGGGGAAATGAGCAGTTCTTC. As protein: CASSPPGGNEQFF.